This T cell receptor beta chain emerged from a study of blood T cell repertoires in COVID-19. Study-level background: Samples representing acute and convalescent COVID-19 were sourced from the United States, Italy and Spain. Sample material is recorded as cDNA or gDNA derived from T cells, B-cell-depleted T cells, or PBMCs.

Source study methods: Scientists estimated how many nucleated cells there were by amplifying reference gene primers. Method: immunoSEQ multiplex PCR; TCRdb's copy keeps in-frame clones and lacks some. The V and J calls and clone size come from that table; D and trimming were worked out from the DNA. The sample yields tens of thousands of clones, 80% seen once. Germline values: CDR1 LGHDT, CDR2 YNNKEL (reference sequence). The V gene lost 5 bases and the J gene lost 2 bases, with 17 bases spanning the gap. CDR3 length: 16 residues. The specimen sequenced was peripheral blood. The chain has TRBV3-1 (or the pseudogene TRBV3-2) and TRBJ2-3, with D possibly matching TRBD2 (7 bases). This clonotype was obtained from a woman of 80 years or more with active or convalescent COVID-19. The CDR3 is CASSSSGGGYTDTQYF. The CDR3 DNA sequence: TGTGCCAGCAGCTCGTCGGGGGGCGGTTACACAGATACGCAGTATTTT.